These T cell receptor beta chains were read from a single sample in a study of shared clonotypes between healthy human individuals. The method was immunoSEQ multiplex PCR; TCRdb's version includes in-frame clones alone and lacks a portion of them. The sample holds about 980,000 clones, about three quarters seen once. Sequencing was done on a sample of memory CD4+ T cells sorted from blood. These TCRs come from a man aged 18 to 29 in good health. Each CDR3 is given with its conserved first and last residue. A D gene is named only where the DNA matches it firmly. Size is omitted from some rows. Given values are once, few, many or a class for expanded clones.

clone_size: .; v_call: TRBV7-9; j_call: TRBJ2-7; d_call: .; cdr3_nt: TGTGCCAGCAGCCCGGGAAGTTACTACGAGCAGTACTTC; cdr3_aa: CASSPGSYYEQYF
clone_size: .; v_call: TRBV4-1; j_call: TRBJ2-4; d_call: .; cdr3_nt: TGCGCCAGCAGCCGCGGTTCAAAAGTAGCCAAAAACATTCAGTACTTC; cdr3_aa: CASSRGSKVAKNIQYF
clone_size: .; v_call: TRBV10-3; j_call: TRBJ2-1; d_call: TRBD1; cdr3_nt: TGTGCCATCAGTTCTGACAGGGGGTCCTACAATGAGCAGTTCTTC; cdr3_aa: CAISSDRGSYNEQFF
clone_size: .; v_call: TRBV6-5; j_call: TRBJ1-1; d_call: TRBD1; cdr3_nt: TGTGCCAGCAGTTACGGACAGGGGGCTGCTTTCTTT; cdr3_aa: CASSYGQGAAFF
clone_size: .; v_call: TRBV19; j_call: TRBJ2-6; d_call: .; cdr3_nt: TGTGCCAGTACCTGGGATAGGGACTCTGGGGCCAACGTCCTGACTTTC; cdr3_aa: CASTWDRDSGANVLTF
clone_size: .; v_call: TRBV9; j_call: TRBJ2-3; d_call: TRBD2; cdr3_nt: TGTGCCAGCAGCGTAACCATGACTAGCGGGGTCTCCACAGATACGCAGTATTTT; cdr3_aa: CASSVTMTSGVSTDTQYF
clone_size: .; v_call: TRBV6-6; j_call: TRBJ2-4; d_call: .; cdr3_nt: TGTGCCAGCAGTTACTCGACCCTAGAAAACATTCAGTACTTC; cdr3_aa: CASSYSTLENIQYF
clone_size: .; v_call: TRBV19; j_call: TRBJ1-5; d_call: .; cdr3_nt: TGTGCCAGTAGCCCCGATAGCAATCAGCCCCAGCATTTT; cdr3_aa: CASSPDSNQPQHF
clone_size: many; v_call: TRBV27; j_call: TRBJ2-2; d_call: .; cdr3_nt: TGTGCCAGCAGTCTAGGTGGCAGAAACACCGGGGAGCTGTTTTTT; cdr3_aa: CASSLGGRNTGELFF
clone_size: .; v_call: TRBV27; j_call: TRBJ2-1; d_call: .; cdr3_nt: TGTGCCAGCAGCTTGAGACGCGGGGAAATGGGGCAGTTCTTC; cdr3_aa: CASSLRRGEMGQFF
clone_size: once; v_call: TRBV11-2; j_call: TRBJ1-3; d_call: .; cdr3_nt: TGTGCCAGCAGAGGGATGGGGGGCACCCTCTCTGGAAACACCATATATTTT; cdr3_aa: CASRGMGGTLSGNTIYF
clone_size: .; v_call: TRBV20-1; j_call: TRBJ1-1; d_call: .; cdr3_nt: TGCAGTGCTAGAGATTATCCTGAAGCTTTCTTT; cdr3_aa: CSARDYPEAFF
clone_size: once; v_call: TRBV11-2; j_call: TRBJ2-2; d_call: .; cdr3_nt: TGTGCCAGCAGCTCCCCCAGACTAGTAAGAACCGGGGAGCTGTTTTTT; cdr3_aa: CASSSPRLVRTGELFF
clone_size: .; v_call: TRBV10-2; j_call: TRBJ2-3; d_call: .; cdr3_nt: TGCGCCAGCAGTGATGCAATAACCTTCACAGATACGCAGTATTTT; cdr3_aa: CASSDAITFTDTQYF
clone_size: .; v_call: TRBV5-1; j_call: TRBJ2-2; d_call: TRBD2; cdr3_nt: TGCGCCAGCAGCTCCGCGGGAGGGAACACCGGGGAGCTGTTTTTT; cdr3_aa: CASSSAGGNTGELFF
clone_size: .; v_call: TRBV19; j_call: TRBJ1-6; d_call: TRBD1; cdr3_nt: TGTGCCAGTATGCCCGGGACAGGGCGTTCACCCCTCCACTTT; cdr3_aa: CASMPGTGRSPLHF
clone_size: few; v_call: TRBV29-1; j_call: TRBJ2-7; d_call: TRBD2; cdr3_nt: TGCAGCGTCGCCGCAGCGGGAGGGGGCGAGCAGTACTTC; cdr3_aa: CSVAAAGGGEQYF
clone_size: .; v_call: TRBV5-1; j_call: TRBJ2-3; d_call: .; cdr3_nt: TGCGCCAGCAGCTTGGGTAATGTAGACAGGACAGATACGCAGTATTTT; cdr3_aa: CASSLGNVDRTDTQYF
clone_size: few; v_call: TRBV6-6; j_call: TRBJ1-1; d_call: .; cdr3_nt: TGTGCCAGCAGGTCGATTCCCACTGAAGCTTTCTTT; cdr3_aa: CASRSIPTEAFF
clone_size: .; v_call: TRBV7-9; j_call: TRBJ2-7; d_call: .; cdr3_nt: TGTGCCAGCAGCTTGGCTAGTCCCCACGAGCAGTACTTC; cdr3_aa: CASSLASPHEQYF
clone_size: once; v_call: TRBV2; j_call: TRBJ2-6; d_call: .; cdr3_nt: TGTGCCACCTGCTTAAGCTCTGGGGCCAACGTCCTGACTTTC; cdr3_aa: CATCLSSGANVLTF
clone_size: .; v_call: TRBV28; j_call: TRBJ1-5; d_call: .; cdr3_nt: TGTGCCAGCAGATATGTGCAGGGTCAGAGGCCCCAGCATTTT; cdr3_aa: CASRYVQGQRPQHF
clone_size: .; v_call: TRBV5-1; j_call: TRBJ1-2; d_call: .; cdr3_nt: TGCGCCAGCAGCCCAGATCGAGGGACCGGCTACACCTTC; cdr3_aa: CASSPDRGTGYTF
clone_size: few; v_call: TRBV18; j_call: TRBJ2-2; d_call: .; cdr3_nt: TGTGCCAGCTCACCACCGAACCCCGGGGAGCTGTTTTTT; cdr3_aa: CASSPPNPGELFF
clone_size: .; v_call: TRBV5-1; j_call: TRBJ1-1; d_call: TRBD1; cdr3_nt: TGCGCCAGCAGCTCGACCCCCCAGGGGACAGGAGTCACTGAAGCTTTCTTT; cdr3_aa: CASSSTPQGTGVTEAFF
clone_size: once; v_call: TRBV6-1; j_call: TRBJ1-5; d_call: .; cdr3_nt: TGTGCCAGCAGTAGACAGGGCAATCAGCCCCAGCATTTT; cdr3_aa: CASSRQGNQPQHF
clone_size: .; v_call: TRBV7-9; j_call: TRBJ2-7; d_call: .; cdr3_nt: TGTGCCAGCAGCCCGGACAGATTCTCCTACGAGCAGTACTTC; cdr3_aa: CASSPDRFSYEQYF
clone_size: .; v_call: TRBV21-1; j_call: TRBJ1-3; d_call: .; cdr3_nt: TGTGCCATCTCAGACAGGGAAAGCCCTGGAAACACCATATATTTT; cdr3_aa: CAISDRESPGNTIYF
clone_size: .; v_call: TRBV11-2; j_call: TRBJ2-5; d_call: .; cdr3_nt: TGTGCCAGCAGCGTTGAGGGCCTAGTGATGTACTTC; cdr3_aa: CASSVEGLVMYF
clone_size: .; v_call: TRBV28; j_call: TRBJ1-5; d_call: .; cdr3_nt: TGTGCCAGCACTCTAGACAGTAGCAATCAGCCCCAGCATTTT; cdr3_aa: CASTLDSSNQPQHF